The rows below give T cell receptor beta chains drawn from one sample of a study of blood T cell repertoires in COVID-19. TCRdb's copy holds only in-frame clones and misses some; the assay was immunoSEQ multiplex PCR. The repertoire holds about 160,000 clones, more than 70% seen once, with roughly 2.8% in the top ten. The specimen was peripheral blood. Every receptor here comes from a man between 60 and 70 years old with acute or convalescent COVID-19. The CDR3 runs from the conserved cysteine through the conserved F or W. A D gene is named only where the DNA matches it firmly. Size is omitted from some rows. Given values are once, few, many or a class for expanded clones.

size,V,D,J,DNA,CDR3
-,TRBV5-4,-,TRBJ2-1,TGTGCCAGCAGCGTCGGCGAGCGCCCTGCCTACAATGAGCAGTTCTTC,CASSVGERPAYNEQFF
-,TRBV7-9,TRBD1,TRBJ2-5,TGTGCCAGCAGCCGCGAGACAGGGGGGTACCAAGAGACCCAGTACTTC,CASSRETGGYQETQYF
-,TRBV3-1/TRBV3-2,-,TRBJ1-4,TGTGCCAGCAGCCAAGAGCCAGGGCGGGAAAAACTGTTTTTT,CASSQEPGREKLFF
-,TRBV5-1,TRBD1,TRBJ1-2,TGCGCCAGCAGCTTACCCGGGACAGGGGATGGCTACACCTTC,CASSLPGTGDGYTF
few,TRBV7-8,TRBD1,TRBJ2-2,TGTGCCAGCAGCCGGACAGGGGACACCGGGGAGCTGTTTTTT,CASSRTGDTGELFF
-,TRBV11-2,-,TRBJ2-4,TGTGCCAGCGAGTGGTCACAGGGAAAAAACATTCAGTACTTC,CASEWSQGKNIQYF
-,TRBV5-1,-,TRBJ1-5,TGCGCCAGCAGCTTGGTAGGGGATCTTGGGCAGCCCCAGCATTTT,CASSLVGDLGQPQHF
-,TRBV7-3,-,TRBJ2-2,TGTGCCAGCAGCTTAAGTGCAGGGACCGGGGAGCTGTTTTTT,CASSLSAGTGELFF
-,TRBV9,TRBD1,TRBJ2-7,TGTGCCAGCAGCGCCTCCGGGACAGGGGGCTACGAGCAGTACTTC,CASSASGTGGYEQYF
-,TRBV7-2,TRBD2,TRBJ2-5,TGTGCCAGCAGCGTCGGGGGGGCCGGGCAAAAGACCCAGTACTTC,CASSVGGAGQKTQYF
few,TRBV11-1,TRBD2,TRBJ2-1,TGTGCCAGCAGCTTAAGTGAACTAGCGGGAAACAATGAGCAGTTCTTC,CASSLSELAGNNEQFF
-,TRBV9,TRBD2,TRBJ2-1,TGTGCCAGCAGCGTAGGCCTAGCGGGGCGTAATGAGCAGTTCTTC,CASSVGLAGRNEQFF
once,TRBV5-5,-,TRBJ1-5,TGTGCCAGCAGCCCCGGGACAACTAGCAATCAGCCCCAGCATTTT,CASSPGTTSNQPQHF
-,TRBV5-4,TRBD1,TRBJ1-2,TGTGCCAGCAGCTTAGAAGCACAGGGGGCGCCTGGCTACACCTTC,CASSLEAQGAPGYTF
-,TRBV5-1,-,TRBJ2-3,TGCGCCAGCAGCTTGGCCGAGGCCAGCACAGATACGCAGTATTTT,CASSLAEASTDTQYF
-,TRBV9,-,TRBJ2-1,TGTGCCAGCAGCGCGAAACACGGGTCCCATGAGCAGTTCTTC,CASSAKHGSHEQFF
-,TRBV18,-,TRBJ1-2,TGTGCCAGCTCACGGGGACTGATCTATGGCTACACCTTC,CASSRGLIYGYTF
-,TRBV30,-,TRBJ1-3,TGTGCCTGGAGTGTGGGGAGGGCAACTGGAAACACCATATATTTT,CAWSVGRATGNTIYF
-,TRBV7-9,TRBD1,TRBJ2-1,TGTGCCAGCAGCTTAGCGGGGACAGGTGTACGAAGTGAGCAGTTCTTC,CASSLAGTGVRSEQFF
-,TRBV19,TRBD1,TRBJ2-2,TGTGCCAGTAGCCAGACAGGGATTCCCGGGGAGCTGTTTTTT,CASSQTGIPGELFF
-,TRBV5-1,-,TRBJ1-1,TGCGCCAGCAGCCCCACCATAGACACTGAAGCTTTCTTT,CASSPTIDTEAFF
-,TRBV4-3,-,TRBJ1-6,TGCGCCAGCAGCCTAACAGGAAAGTCACCCCTCCACTTT,CASSLTGKSPLHF
-,TRBV3-1/TRBV3-2,-,TRBJ1-2,TGTGCCAGCAGCACAGCCAGGGGTTATGGCTACACCTTC,CASSTARGYGYTF
few,TRBV6-4,TRBD1,TRBJ1-1,TGTGCCAGCAGTGGCCTACAGGGGAGGAGGAACACTGAAGCTTTCTTT,CASSGLQGRRNTEAFF